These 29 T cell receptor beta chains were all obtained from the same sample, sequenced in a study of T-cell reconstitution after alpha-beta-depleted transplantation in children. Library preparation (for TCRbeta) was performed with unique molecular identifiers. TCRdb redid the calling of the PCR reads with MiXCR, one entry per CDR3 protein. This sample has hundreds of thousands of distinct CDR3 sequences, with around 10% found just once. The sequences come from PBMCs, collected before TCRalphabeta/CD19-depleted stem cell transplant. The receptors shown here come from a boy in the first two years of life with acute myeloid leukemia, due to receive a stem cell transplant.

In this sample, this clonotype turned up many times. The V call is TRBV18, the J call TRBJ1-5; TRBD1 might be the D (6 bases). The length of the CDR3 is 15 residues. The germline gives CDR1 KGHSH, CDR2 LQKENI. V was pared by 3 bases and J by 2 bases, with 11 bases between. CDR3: CASSPMAGGNQPQHF. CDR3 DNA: TGTGCCAGCTCACCCATGGCAGGGGGCAATCAGCCCCAGCATTTT.

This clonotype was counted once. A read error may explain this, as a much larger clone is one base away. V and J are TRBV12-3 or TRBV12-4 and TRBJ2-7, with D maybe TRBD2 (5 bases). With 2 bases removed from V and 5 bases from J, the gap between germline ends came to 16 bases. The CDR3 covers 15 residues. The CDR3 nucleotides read TGTGCCAGCAGTTTAATGCCGGAGGTTCCCCACGAGCAGTACTTC. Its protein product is CASSLMPEVPHEQYF.

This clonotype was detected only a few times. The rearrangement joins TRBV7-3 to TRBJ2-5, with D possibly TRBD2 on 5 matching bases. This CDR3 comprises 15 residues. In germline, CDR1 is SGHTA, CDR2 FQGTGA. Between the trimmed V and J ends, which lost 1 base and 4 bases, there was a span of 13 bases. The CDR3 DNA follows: TGTGCCAGCAGCTTAAGTGGCGGGTACGGAGAGACCCAGTACTTC. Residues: CASSLSGGYGETQYF.

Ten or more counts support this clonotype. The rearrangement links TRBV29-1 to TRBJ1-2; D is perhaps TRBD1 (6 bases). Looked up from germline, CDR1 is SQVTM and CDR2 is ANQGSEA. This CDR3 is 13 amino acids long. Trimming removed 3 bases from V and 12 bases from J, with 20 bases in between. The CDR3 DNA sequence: TGCAGCGTTGAGAGGGGAGGGGGAAACCCCCACACCTTC. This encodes CSVERGGGNPHTF.

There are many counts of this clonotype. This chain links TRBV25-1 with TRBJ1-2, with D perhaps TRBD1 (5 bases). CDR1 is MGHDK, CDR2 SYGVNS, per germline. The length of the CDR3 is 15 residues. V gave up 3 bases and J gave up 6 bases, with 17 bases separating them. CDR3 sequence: CASSETLAQADGYTF. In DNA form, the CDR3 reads TGTGCCAGCAGTGAGACCTTGGCACAGGCCGATGGCTACACCTTC.

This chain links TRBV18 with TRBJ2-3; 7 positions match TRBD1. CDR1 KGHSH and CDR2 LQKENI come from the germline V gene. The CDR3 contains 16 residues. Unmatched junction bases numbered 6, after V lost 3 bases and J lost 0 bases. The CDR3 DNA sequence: TGTGCCAGCTCACCTCGGACAGGTGCTAGCACAGATACGCAGTATTTT. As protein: CASSPRTGASTDTQYF. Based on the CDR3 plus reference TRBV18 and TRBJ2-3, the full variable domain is NAGVMQNPRHLVRRRGQEARLRCSPMKGHSHVYWYRQLPEEGLKFMVYLQKENIIDESGMPKERFSAEFPKEGPSILRIQQVVRGDSAAYFCASSPRTGASTDTQYFGPGTRLTVL.

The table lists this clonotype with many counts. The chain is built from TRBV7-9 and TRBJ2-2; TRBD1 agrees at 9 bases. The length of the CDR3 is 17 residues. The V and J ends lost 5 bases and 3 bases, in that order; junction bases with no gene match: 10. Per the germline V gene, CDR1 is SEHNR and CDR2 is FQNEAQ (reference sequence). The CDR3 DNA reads TGTGCCAGCAGCATACGGACAGGGGTCTTGGACACCGGGGAGCTGTTTTTT. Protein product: CASSIRTGVLDTGELFF.

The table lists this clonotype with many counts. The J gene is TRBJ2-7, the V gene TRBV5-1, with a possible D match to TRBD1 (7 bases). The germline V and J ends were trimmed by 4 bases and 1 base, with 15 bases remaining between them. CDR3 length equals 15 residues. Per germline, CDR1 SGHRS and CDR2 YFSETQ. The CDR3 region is CASSPQGGLSYEQYF. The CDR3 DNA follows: TGCGCCAGCAGCCCCCAGGGGGGATTGTCCTACGAGCAGTACTTC.

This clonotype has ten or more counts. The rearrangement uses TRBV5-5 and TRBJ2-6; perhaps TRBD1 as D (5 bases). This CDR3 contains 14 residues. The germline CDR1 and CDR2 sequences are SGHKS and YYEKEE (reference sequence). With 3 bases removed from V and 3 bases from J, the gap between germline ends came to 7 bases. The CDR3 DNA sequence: TGTGCCAGCAGCTCTACAGGTGGGGCCAACGTCCTGACTTTC. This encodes CASSSTGGANVLTF. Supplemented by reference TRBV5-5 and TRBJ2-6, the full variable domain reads DAGVTQSPTHLIKTRGQQVTLRCSPISGHKSVSWYQQVLGQGPQFIFQYYEKEERGRGNFPDRFSARQFPNYSSELNVNALLLGDSALYLCASSSTGGANVLTFGAGSRLTVL.

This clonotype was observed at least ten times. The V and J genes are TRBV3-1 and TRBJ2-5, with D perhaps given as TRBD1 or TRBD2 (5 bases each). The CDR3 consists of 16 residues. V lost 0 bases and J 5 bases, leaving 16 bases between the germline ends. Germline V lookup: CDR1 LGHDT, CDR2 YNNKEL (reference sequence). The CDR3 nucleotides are TGTGCCAGCAGCCAAGAGAGAACTGATGGGGGTGAGACCCAGTACTTC. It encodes CASSQERTDGGETQYF.

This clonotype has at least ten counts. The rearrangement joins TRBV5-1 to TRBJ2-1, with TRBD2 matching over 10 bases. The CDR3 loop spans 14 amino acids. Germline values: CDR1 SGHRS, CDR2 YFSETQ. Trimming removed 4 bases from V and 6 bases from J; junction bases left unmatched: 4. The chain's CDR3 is CASSPGLAPNEQFF. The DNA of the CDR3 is TGCGCCAGCAGCCCGGGACTAGCGCCCAATGAGCAGTTCTTC.

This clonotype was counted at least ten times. CDR3 DNA: TGTGCCACCAGTGATATCAGGGGCACCGGGGAGCTGTTTTTT. This codes for CATSDIRGTGELFF. V is TRBV24-1 and J is TRBJ2-2; a possible D gene is TRBD1 (6 bases). The ends were cut back, 3 bases at V and 4 bases at J, with 8 bases in the middle. CDR1 and CDR2 from the germline V gene are KGHDR and SFDVKD. This CDR3 has 14 amino acids.

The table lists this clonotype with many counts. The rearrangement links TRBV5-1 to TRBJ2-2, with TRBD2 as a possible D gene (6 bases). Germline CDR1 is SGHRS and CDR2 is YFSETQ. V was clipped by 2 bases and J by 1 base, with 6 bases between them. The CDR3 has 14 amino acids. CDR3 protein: CASSFGGNTGELFF. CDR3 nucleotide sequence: TGCGCCAGCAGCTTCGGGGGGAACACCGGGGAGCTGTTTTTT.

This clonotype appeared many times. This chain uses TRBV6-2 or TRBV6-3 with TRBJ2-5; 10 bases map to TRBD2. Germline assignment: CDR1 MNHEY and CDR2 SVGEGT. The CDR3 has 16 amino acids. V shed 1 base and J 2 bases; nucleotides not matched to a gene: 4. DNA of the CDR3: TGTGCCAGCAGTTACTTCGAGGGACTAGCGCAAGAGACCCAGTACTTC. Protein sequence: CASSYFEGLAQETQYF.

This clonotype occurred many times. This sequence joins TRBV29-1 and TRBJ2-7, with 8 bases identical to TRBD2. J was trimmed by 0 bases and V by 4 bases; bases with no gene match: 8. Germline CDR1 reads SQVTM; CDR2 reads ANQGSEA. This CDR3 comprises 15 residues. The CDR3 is CSVVMAGGLSYEQYF. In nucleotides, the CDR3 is TGCAGCGTTGTAATGGCGGGGGGCCTCTCCTACGAGCAGTACTTC.

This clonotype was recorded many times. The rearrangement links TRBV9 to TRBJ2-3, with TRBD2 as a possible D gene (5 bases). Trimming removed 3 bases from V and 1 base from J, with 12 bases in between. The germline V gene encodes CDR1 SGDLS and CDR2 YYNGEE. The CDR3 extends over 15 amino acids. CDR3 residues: CASSAGILGTDTQYF. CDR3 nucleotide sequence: TGTGCCAGCAGCGCCGGTATACTAGGCACAGATACGCAGTATTTT. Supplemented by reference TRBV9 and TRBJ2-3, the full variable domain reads DSGVTQTPKHLITATGQRVTLRCSPRSGDLSVYWYQQSLDQGLQFLIQYYNGEERAKGNILERFSAQQFPDLHSELNLSSLELGDSALYFCASSAGILGTDTQYFGPGTRLTVL.

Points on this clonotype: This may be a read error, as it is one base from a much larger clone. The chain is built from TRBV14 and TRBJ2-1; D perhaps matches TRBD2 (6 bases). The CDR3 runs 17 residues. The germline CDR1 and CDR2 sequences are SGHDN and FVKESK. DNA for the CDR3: TGTTCCAGCAGCCCGACTGGGGGGATCAGCTCCTACAATGAGCAGTTCTTC. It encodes CSSSPTGGISSYNEQFF.

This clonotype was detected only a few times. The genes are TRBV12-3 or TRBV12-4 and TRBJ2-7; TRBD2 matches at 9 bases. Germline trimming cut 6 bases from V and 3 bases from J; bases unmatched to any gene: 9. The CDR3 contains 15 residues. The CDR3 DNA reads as TGTGCCAGCAGCCACGGGACTAGCTCCCTCTACGAGCAGTACTTC. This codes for CASSHGTSSLYEQYF.

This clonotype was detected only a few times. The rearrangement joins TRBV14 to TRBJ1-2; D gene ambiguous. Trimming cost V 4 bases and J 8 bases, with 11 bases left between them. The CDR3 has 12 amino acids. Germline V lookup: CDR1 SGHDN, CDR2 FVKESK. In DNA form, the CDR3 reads TGTGCCAGCAGCCTCCTGGGGTACGGCTACACCTTC. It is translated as CASSLLGYGYTF.

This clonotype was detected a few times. In DNA, the CDR3 is TGCAGTGCTAGACTTCCCACAGGGGGCGGGAGTGGCACTGAAGCTTTCTTT. It codes for CSARLPTGGGSGTEAFF. The chain is built from TRBV20-1 and TRBJ1-1; 9 nucleotides line up with TRBD1. After removal of 2 bases from V and 4 bases from J, the junction contained 14 bases not matched to a gene. There are 17 residues in the CDR3. CDR1 is DFQATT and CDR2 is SNEGSKA in the germline V gene (reference sequence).

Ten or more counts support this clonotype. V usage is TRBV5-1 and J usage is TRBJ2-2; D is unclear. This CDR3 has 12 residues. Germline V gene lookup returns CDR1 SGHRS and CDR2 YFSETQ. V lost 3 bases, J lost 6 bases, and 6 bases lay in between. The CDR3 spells CASSWASGELFF. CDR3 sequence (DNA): TGCGCCAGCAGCTGGGCGTCCGGGGAGCTGTTTTTT.

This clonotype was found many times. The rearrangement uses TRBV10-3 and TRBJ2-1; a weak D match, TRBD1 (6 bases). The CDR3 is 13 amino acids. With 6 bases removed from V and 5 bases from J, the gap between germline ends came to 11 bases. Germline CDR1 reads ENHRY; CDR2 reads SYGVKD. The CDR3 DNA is TGTGCCATCAGATGGCCAGGGGACAATGAGCAGTTCTTC. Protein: CAIRWPGDNEQFF.

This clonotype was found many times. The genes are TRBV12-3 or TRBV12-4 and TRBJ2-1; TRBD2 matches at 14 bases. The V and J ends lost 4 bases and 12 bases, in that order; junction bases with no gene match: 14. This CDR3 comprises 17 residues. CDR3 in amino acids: CASSYSWTSGRIKGQFF. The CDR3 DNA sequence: TGTGCCAGCAGTTATTCCTGGACTAGCGGGAGGATAAAGGGGCAGTTCTTC.

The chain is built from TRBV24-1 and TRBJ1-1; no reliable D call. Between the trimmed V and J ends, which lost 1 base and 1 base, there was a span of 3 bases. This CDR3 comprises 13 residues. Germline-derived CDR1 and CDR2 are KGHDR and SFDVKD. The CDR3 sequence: CATSDLPNTEAFF. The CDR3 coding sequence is TGTGCCACCAGTGATTTACCGAACACTGAAGCTTTCTTT.

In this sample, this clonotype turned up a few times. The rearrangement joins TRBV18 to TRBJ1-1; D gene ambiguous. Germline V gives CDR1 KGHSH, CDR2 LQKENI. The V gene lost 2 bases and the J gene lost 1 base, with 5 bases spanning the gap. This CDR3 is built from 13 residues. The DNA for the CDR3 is TGTGCCAGCTCACCAGCGGGGAACACTGAAGCTTTCTTT. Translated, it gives CASSPAGNTEAFF. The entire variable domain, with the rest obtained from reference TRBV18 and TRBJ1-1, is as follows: NAGVMQNPRHLVRRRGQEARLRCSPMKGHSHVYWYRQLPEEGLKFMVYLQKENIIDESGMPKERFSAEFPKEGPSILRIQQVVRGDSAAYFCASSPAGNTEAFFGQGTRLTVV.

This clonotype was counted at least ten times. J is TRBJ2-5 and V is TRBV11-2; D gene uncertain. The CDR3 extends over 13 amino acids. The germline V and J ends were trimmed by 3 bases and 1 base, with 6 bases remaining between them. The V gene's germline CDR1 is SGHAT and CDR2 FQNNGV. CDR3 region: CASSFLLQETQYF. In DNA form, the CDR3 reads TGTGCCAGCAGCTTCTTACTCCAAGAGACCCAGTACTTC.

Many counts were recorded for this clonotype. CDR3 in amino acids: CASRQRAGASTDTQYF. The DNA of the CDR3 is TGTGCCAGCAGACAACGAGCGGGAGCGTCCACAGATACGCAGTATTTT. This chain joins TRBV12-3 or TRBV12-4 and TRBJ2-3, with TRBD2 identical over 8 bases. The CDR3 extends over 16 amino acids. The ends lost 6 bases at V and 2 bases at J; junction bases unmatched: 10.

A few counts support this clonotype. The CDR3 loop is CASGRKQFF. The CDR3 nucleotides read TGTGCCAGCGGCCGTAAGCAGTTCTTC. This chain connects TRBV13 to TRBJ2-1; D call uncertain. Trimming shortened V by 8 bases and J by 11 bases, and 7 bases separated the two germline ends. Germline CDR1 reads PRHDT; CDR2 reads FYEKMQ (reference sequence). The CDR3 runs to 9 residues.

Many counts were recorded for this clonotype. DNA for the CDR3: TGTGCCAGCAGCGCCCACTTAGGCCCTCATACGCAGTATTTT. Translated: CASSAHLGPHTQYF. The rearrangement uses TRBV9 and TRBJ2-3, with unresolved D. This CDR3 is built from 14 residues. The germline V and J ends were trimmed by 3 bases and 7 bases, with 15 bases remaining between them. In germline, CDR1 is SGDLS, CDR2 YYNGEE.